Each of the 10 T cell receptor beta chains below was sequenced from the same sample in a study of blood T cell repertoires in COVID-19. Produced via immunoSEQ multiplex PCR; TCRdb's table is partial and in-frame only. The data contain tens of thousands of clones, around 80% of them seen just once; the ten biggest clones take up about an eighth. Sequenced material: peripheral blood. The receptor set was obtained from a man older than 75 with acute or convalescent COVID-19.

The rearrangement uses TRBV6-1 and TRBJ1-3; 9 nucleotides line up with TRBD1. The CDR3 has 15 residues. Germline CDR1 reads MNHNS; CDR2 reads SASEGT. The trim removed 2 bases at V and 8 bases at J, leaving 7 bases unmatched. CDR3 nucleotides: TGTGCCAGCAGTGAACCCGGGACAGGGCGGGACACCATATATTTT. It codes for CASSEPGTGRDTIYF.

V is TRBV15 and J is TRBJ2-7; 11 bases align to TRBD2. V was clipped by 3 bases and J by 4 bases; unmatched bases: 14. CDR3 length: 18 residues. Germline assignment: CDR1 LNHNV and CDR2 YYDKDF (reference sequence). CDR3 protein: CATSRIRLAGTRRYEQYF. In nucleotides, the CDR3 is TGTGCCACCAGCAGGATCCGACTAGCGGGGACCCGTAGGTACGAGCAGTACTTC.

This clone was picked up one time. The CDR3 protein is CASSGQLYGYTF. In DNA form, the CDR3 reads TGTGCCAGCAGTGGACAGCTTTATGGCTACACCTTC. The V and J genes are TRBV6-2 or TRBV6-3 and TRBJ1-2; tentative D call: TRBD1 (6 bases). V was cut by 5 bases and J by 5 bases, with 9 bases left in between. The germline V gene has CDR1 MNHEY and CDR2 SVGEGT. This CDR3 has 12 amino acids.

V and J are TRBV1 and TRBJ2-5; the table's D call TRBD2 went unverified against the DNA. TRBV1 is a pseudogene locus. This CDR3 contains 16 residues. The CDR3 region is CTSSQRLAGGCETQYF. CDR3 coding DNA: TGCACCAGCAGCCAACGACTAGCGGGGGGTTGTGAGACCCAGTACTTC.

A remark on this clone: An end of the junction does not agree with germline; a read error may underlie this. The chain has TRBV7-9 and TRBJ2-7; weak D call: TRBD1 (6 bases). CDR1 is SEHNR and CDR2 is FQNEAQ in the germline V gene (reference sequence). The CDR3 sequence is 12 residues long. The CDR3 DNA follows: TGTGCCAGCAGCTTAGGAGCAGGGGCGGGTGACTTC. This translates into CASSLGAGAGDF.

This rearrangement joins TRBV7-2 to TRBJ2-1; the match to TRBD2 covers 8 bases. Germline loops: CDR1 SGHTA, CDR2 FQGNSA. J gave up 12 bases and V 5 bases, and 6 bases lay outside the gene matches. The CDR3 runs 12 residues. The CDR3 region has the DNA TGTGCCAGCAGCCCCGGGAGGGCGGGGCAGTTCTTC. Its translation is CASSPGRAGQFF.

V gene TRBV7-3 combines with J gene TRBJ1-3, with a possible D match to TRBD1 (5 bases). This CDR3 is 16 amino acids long. Germline CDR1 is SGHTA and CDR2 is FQGTGA. Trimming pared 2 bases from V and 1 base from J, leaving 12 bases between. The CDR3 DNA sequence: TGTGCCAGCAGCTTAGGTTCGGCAGGGTCTGGAAACACCATATATTTT. It is translated as CASSLGSAGSGNTIYF.

This clone is a singleton in its sample. The chain combines TRBV5-1 with TRBJ2-5; D possibly corresponds to TRBD1 (7 bases). Per the germline V gene, CDR1 is SGHRS and CDR2 is YFSETQ. Trimming removed 4 bases at V and 5 bases at J, with 21 bases between. The CDR3 contains 16 residues. CDR3 region: CASSLGGTASGETQYF. The CDR3 bases are TGCGCCAGCAGCCTGGGTGGGACAGCCAGCGGGGAGACCCAGTACTTC.

This clone was observed a handful of times. The gene calls are TRBV6-2 or TRBV6-3 and TRBJ1-1, with D possibly TRBD1 on 6 matching bases. Germline loops: CDR1 MNHEY, CDR2 SVGEGT. V was trimmed by 4 bases and J by 2 bases, leaving 11 bases between them. This CDR3 is 14 amino acids long. The CDR3 spells CASSWRTANTEAFF. DNA of the CDR3: TGTGCCAGCAGTTGGAGGACAGCTAACACTGAAGCTTTCTTT.

This clone was detected only once. The chain employs TRBV5-6 and TRBJ1-4; D is perhaps TRBD1 (5 bases). The germline V gene has CDR1 SGHDT and CDR2 YYEEEE. CDR3 length equals 14 residues. Trimming stripped 4 bases from V and 2 bases from J, with 9 bases between. The CDR3 bases are TGTGCCAGCAGCCAGGGTAGCACTAATGAAAAACTGTTTTTT. Protein sequence: CASSQGSTNEKLFF. Full variable domain (remainder filled in from reference TRBV5-6 and TRBJ1-4): DAGVTQSPTHLIKTRGQQVTLRCSPKSGHDTVSWYQQALGQGPQFIFQYYEEEERQRGNFPDRFSGHQFPNYSSELNVNALLLGDSALYLCASSQGSTNEKLFFGSGTQLSVL.